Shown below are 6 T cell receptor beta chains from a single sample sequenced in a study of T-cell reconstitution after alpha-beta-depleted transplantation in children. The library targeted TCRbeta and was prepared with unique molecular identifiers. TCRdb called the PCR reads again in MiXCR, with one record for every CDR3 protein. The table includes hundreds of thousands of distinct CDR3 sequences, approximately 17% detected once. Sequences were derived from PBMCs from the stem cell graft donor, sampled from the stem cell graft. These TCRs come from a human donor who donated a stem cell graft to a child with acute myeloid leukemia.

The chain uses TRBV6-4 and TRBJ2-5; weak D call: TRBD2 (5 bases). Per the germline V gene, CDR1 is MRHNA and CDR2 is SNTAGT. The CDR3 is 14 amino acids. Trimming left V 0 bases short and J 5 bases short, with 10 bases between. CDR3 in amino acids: CASSDSAGMETQYF. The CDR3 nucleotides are TGTGCCAGCAGTGACTCCGCCGGGATGGAGACCCAGTACTTC.

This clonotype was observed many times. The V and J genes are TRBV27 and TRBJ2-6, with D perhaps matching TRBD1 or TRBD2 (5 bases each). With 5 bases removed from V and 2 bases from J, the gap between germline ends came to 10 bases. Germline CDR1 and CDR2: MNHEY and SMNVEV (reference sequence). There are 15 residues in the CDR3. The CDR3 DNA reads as TGTGCCAGCAGTCTAGGGACGACTGGGGCCAACGTCCTGACTTTC. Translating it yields CASSLGTTGANVLTF.

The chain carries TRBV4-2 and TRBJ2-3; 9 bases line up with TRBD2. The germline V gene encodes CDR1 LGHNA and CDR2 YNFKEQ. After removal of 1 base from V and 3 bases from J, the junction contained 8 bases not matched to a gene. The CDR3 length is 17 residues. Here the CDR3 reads CASSQVGAGGTTDTQYF. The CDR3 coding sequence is TGTGCCAGCAGCCAAGTCGGAGCGGGGGGTACTACAGATACGCAGTATTTT.

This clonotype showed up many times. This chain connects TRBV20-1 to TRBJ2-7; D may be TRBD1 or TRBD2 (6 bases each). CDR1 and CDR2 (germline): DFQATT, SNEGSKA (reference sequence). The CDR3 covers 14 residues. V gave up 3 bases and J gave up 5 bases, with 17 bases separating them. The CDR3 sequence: CSASRGWGADEQYF. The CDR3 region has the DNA TGCAGTGCTAGTAGGGGGTGGGGGGCGGACGAGCAGTACTTC.

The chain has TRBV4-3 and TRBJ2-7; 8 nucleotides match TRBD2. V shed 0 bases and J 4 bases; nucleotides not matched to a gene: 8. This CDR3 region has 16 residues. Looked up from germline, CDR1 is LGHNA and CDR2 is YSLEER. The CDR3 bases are TGCGCCAGCAGCCAAGAATCTGGCGGGGGGCCTTACGAGCAGTACTTC. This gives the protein CASSQESGGGPYEQYF.

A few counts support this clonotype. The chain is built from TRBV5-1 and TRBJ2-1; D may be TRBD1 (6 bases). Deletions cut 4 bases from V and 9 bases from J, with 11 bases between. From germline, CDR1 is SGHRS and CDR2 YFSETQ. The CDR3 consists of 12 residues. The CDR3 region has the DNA TGCGCCAGCAGCCCCAAGGGGGTTGAGCAGTTCTTC. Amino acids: CASSPKGVEQFF.